These 11 T cell receptor beta chains were sequenced from one sample in a study of graft-versus-host responses after intestinal transplantation. These receptors are not linked to any known antigen. Sequencing used immunoSEQ multiplex PCR; TCRdb keeps in-frame clones, though not all of them. The sample lists tens of thousands of clones, about 93% occurring once. Sample: unstimulated CD8+ T cells sorted from spleen or lymph node cells, taken before intestinal transplant. The receptor source for this set is a human donor who received an intestinal transplant.

The rearrangement joins TRBV5-1 to TRBJ2-7, with D unresolved. This CDR3 contains 11 residues. With 5 bases removed from V and 5 bases from J, the gap between germline ends came to 8 bases. Germline V CDR1 and CDR2: SGHRS, YFSETQ. The CDR3 sequence: CASRWANEQYF. The CDR3 nucleotides are TGCGCCAGCAGGTGGGCCAACGAGCAGTACTTC. The full variable domain, its missing parts supplied by reference TRBV5-1 and TRBJ2-7, is KAGVTQTPRYLIKTRGQQVTLSCSPISGHRSVSWYQQTPGQGLQFLFEYFSETQRNKGNFPGRFSGRQFSNSRSEMNVSTLELGDSALYLCASRWANEQYFGPGTRLTVT.

This rearrangement joins TRBV4-3 to TRBJ2-7; D remains ambiguous. V was trimmed by 0 bases and J by 5 bases, leaving 11 bases between them. Looked up from germline, CDR1 is LGHNA and CDR2 is YSLEER. The CDR3 totals 14 residues. Here the CDR3 reads CASSQDYLGHEQYF. The CDR3 DNA sequence: TGCGCCAGCAGCCAAGACTACCTGGGCCACGAGCAGTACTTC.

The chain uses TRBV19 and TRBJ2-7; D may be TRBD1 (5 bases). V was cut by 2 bases and J by 0 bases, with 11 bases left in between. The CDR3 is made up of 15 amino acids. Germline V lookup: CDR1 LNHDA, CDR2 SQIVND (reference sequence). CDR3: CASSISQGISYEQYF. DNA of the CDR3: TGTGCCAGTAGTATAAGCCAGGGTATCTCCTACGAGCAGTACTTC.

The J gene is TRBJ2-1, the V gene TRBV6-1; 11 positions agree with TRBD2. V trimming: 2 bases; J trimming: 10 bases; junction bases outside the gene matches: 16. The CDR3 runs 18 residues. In germline, CDR1 is MNHNS, CDR2 SASEGT. The CDR3 DNA sequence: TGTGCCAGCAGTGAATGGGGCAGTAGCGGGGGGGCCGGCTCGGAGCAGTTCTTC. It encodes CASSEWGSSGGAGSEQFF.

This clone came up a few times. The rearrangement joins TRBV7-9 to TRBJ2-2; D perhaps matches TRBD2 (5 bases). The CDR3 runs to 13 residues. The ends were cut back, 2 bases at V and 6 bases at J, with 7 bases in the middle. Germline lookup yields CDR1 SEHNR and CDR2 FQNEAQ (reference sequence). CDR3 DNA: TGTGCCAGCAGCTTAACCGGGGCCGGGGAGCTGTTTTTT. Its protein is CASSLTGAGELFF.

The J gene is TRBJ1-2, the V gene TRBV29-1, with D possibly matching TRBD1 (5 bases). The germline gives CDR1 SQVTM, CDR2 ANQGSEA. V was shortened by 2 bases and J by 8 bases, with 15 bases between the two germline ends. The CDR3 length is 13 residues. The chain's CDR3 is CSVELVGEIGYTF. The CDR3 region has the DNA TGCAGCGTTGAATTGGTAGGGGAAATCGGCTACACCTTC.

The chain uses TRBV10-1 and TRBJ2-2, with TRBD1 matching 9 bases. Trimming cost V 4 bases and J 5 bases; bases outside gene matches: 8. The CDR3 runs 16 residues. In germline, CDR1 is WNHNN, CDR2 SYGVQD (reference sequence). CDR3 loop: CASSVNRGPRTGELFF. CDR3 bases: TGCGCCAGCAGTGTAAACAGGGGGCCTCGGACCGGGGAGCTGTTTTTT.

A single count supports this clone. This chain connects TRBV29-1 to TRBJ2-7; 8 bases line up with TRBD2. Trimming took 2 bases from V and 4 from J; bases not matched to a gene: 7. The CDR3 sequence is 14 residues long. The V gene's germline CDR1 is SQVTM and CDR2 ANQGSEA. The CDR3 DNA reads as TGCAGCGTTGAAACCCCGGGAGGGGGTTACGAGCAGTACTTC. Its translation is CSVETPGGGYEQYF.

The rearrangement uses TRBV29-1 and TRBJ2-7; 11 nucleotides agree with TRBD1. CDR1 SQVTM and CDR2 ANQGSEA come from the germline V gene. This CDR3 is 14 amino acids long. J lost 3 bases, V lost 4 bases, and 5 bases had no gene match. CDR3 nucleotides: TGCAGCGTTGGAGGACAGGGGGCCCTCTACGAGCAGTACTTC. This sequence encodes CSVGGQGALYEQYF.

This rearrangement joins TRBV4-1 to TRBJ1-4, with a possible D match to TRBD1 (6 bases). The germline CDR1 and CDR2 sequences are MGHRA and YSYEKL. The V end was cut by 0 bases, the J end by 2 bases, with 7 bases between. The CDR3 is made up of 15 amino acids. CDR3 residues: CASSQDRGTNEKLFF. The CDR3 DNA reads as TGCGCCAGCAGCCAAGATAGGGGGACTAATGAAAAACTGTTTTTT.

Only one count was recorded for this clone. The rearrangement links TRBV11-2 to TRBJ1-2; D remains ambiguous. This CDR3 spans 15 amino acids. CDR1 and CDR2 (germline): SGHAT, FQNNGV. Trimming cost V 5 bases and J 5 bases, with 18 bases left between them. The CDR3 sequence: CASSPTGGGRYGYTF. CDR3 bases: TGTGCCAGCAGCCCTACTGGAGGAGGGCGGTATGGCTACACCTTC.